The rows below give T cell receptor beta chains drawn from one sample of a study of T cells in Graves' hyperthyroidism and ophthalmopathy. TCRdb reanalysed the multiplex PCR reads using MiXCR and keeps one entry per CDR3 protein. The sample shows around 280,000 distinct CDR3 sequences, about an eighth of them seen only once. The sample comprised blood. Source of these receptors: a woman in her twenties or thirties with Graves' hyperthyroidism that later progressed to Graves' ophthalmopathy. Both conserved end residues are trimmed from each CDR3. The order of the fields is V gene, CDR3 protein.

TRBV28	ASSSPSQGHLGEYGYT
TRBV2	ASLNPLQETQY
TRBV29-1	SVEGRHTGELF
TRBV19	ASSIGLASSYEQY
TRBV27	ASSFKSVRANEKLF
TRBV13	ASSSRQGSWEEQY
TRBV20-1	SASHLTGTKETQY
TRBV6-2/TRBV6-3	ASSNPWNQPQH
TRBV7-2	ASSISGKGEGTQY
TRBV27	ASSLRGGEQF
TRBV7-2	ASSLSLFSGRGGTDTQY
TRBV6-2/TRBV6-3	ASSYAGTVEKLF
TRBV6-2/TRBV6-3	ASSQNNALFEQF
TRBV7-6	ASSLVWQGASDTQY
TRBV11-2	ASSPAGTSNSPLH
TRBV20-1	SAGTGTSVGETQY
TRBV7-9	ASSLLAAADSPLH
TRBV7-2	ASSFIRDSYEQY
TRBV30	AWQYTGELF
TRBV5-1	ASSSSVLAGPEQF
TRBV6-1	ASRTPSRLHTEAF
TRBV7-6	ASSLVKILNSDRPQH
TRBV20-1	SAALLVGTTNQPQH
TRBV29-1	SVDGGTSGKNEQF
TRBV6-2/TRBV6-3	ASSLTTSGYRNNEQF
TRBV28	ASSTPGLAPADTQY
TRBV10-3	ATSLGADSTTEQY
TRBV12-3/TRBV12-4	ASSPYLAQGAAYEQY
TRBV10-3	AAGGRAQY
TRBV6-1	AGRGTSGHQETQY
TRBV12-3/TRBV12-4	ASSLGVGQGKTQY
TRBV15	ATSRVSGTGDTDTQY
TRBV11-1	ASSFLTSGTGELF
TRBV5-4	ASSLRKLEGTDTQY
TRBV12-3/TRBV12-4	ASSLGAGASEAETQY
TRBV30	AWRNDGAGLYEQY
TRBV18	ASSPISGQGTAGANVLT
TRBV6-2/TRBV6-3	ASSYSWGASGSSEQY
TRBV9	ASSAGEGHNEQF
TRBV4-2	ASSHEPGVDEQY
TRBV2	ASSQGTAPRETQY
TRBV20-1	SARDFGQGVNTQGYT
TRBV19	ASTLLGAGEAF
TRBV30	ACSGRGWYGYT
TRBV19	ASSGSGVGEEKLF
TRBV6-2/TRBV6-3	ASTLGGRGRSYEQY
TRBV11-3	ASSLNPTSGRSSYNEQF
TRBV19	ASSKQGLRTEAF
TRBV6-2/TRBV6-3	ASSPSDTGELF
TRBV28	ASIPGQGLDGYT
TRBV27	ASSSQNTGELF
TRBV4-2	ASSQEGQGFNEQF
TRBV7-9	ASSLFPGLGGTDTQY
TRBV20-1	SARSKSGTGVVHTQY
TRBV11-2	ASSIEQIAKNIQY